The T cell receptor beta chain under discussion was sequenced for a study of T cells in localized non-small cell lung cancer. Whole-study findings and limits: Of the top 100 tumor clones, median about 56 were in adjacent lung, some 30 among its top 100. Uninvolved adjacent lung had more T cell clonality than any other tissue, topping tumor.

In regard to this clone: What it binds is unknown.

Germline V gives CDR1 SGHRS, CDR2 YFSETQ. CDR3 length: 13 amino acids. The V and J ends lost 4 bases and 0 bases respectively, with 8 bases between them. Profiling relied on immunoSEQ multiplex PCR, and the TCRdb table lists in-frame clones only, not all of them. The repertoire consists of over 25,000 clones, with about 90% occurring once and the leading ten covering less than 1.1%. The TCR was taken from a woman aged 40 to 75 with stage I lung adenocarcinoma. This sequence joins TRBV5-1 and TRBJ2-7; D is ambiguous. Source: peripheral blood, taken before any cancer treatment. The CDR3 protein is CASSLDRSYEQYF. CDR3 in DNA: TGCGCCAGCAGCCTAGACCGCTCCTACGAGCAGTACTTC.